The source of this T cell receptor (beta chain) is a study of cytotoxic CD8 clonotypes in ibrutinib-treated CLL. Overall study: Response was recorded as partial in around 25 patients and complete in 2; at median roughly 73 months, 14 remained remitted and about twelve had progressed. Specimens for response were gathered following a median roughly twelve months of therapy, spanning 6 to 36.

General study points: Clonality was elevated at ibrutinib response and had returned toward baseline at progression. Contraction or stability on treatment was seen for public clonotypes, which were uncommon.

The assay was immunoSEQ multiplex PCR, and TCRdb's table has in-frame clones only and misses some. The profile shows roughly 70,000 clones, about nine tenths of them singletons. Notes on this clone: Its specificity is not known.

The sequence derives from a human donor with chronic lymphocytic leukemia. Here the sequenced sample was PBMCs, taken after 12 months of ibrutinib treatment.

CDR3 sequence: CASSGTGVNYGYTF. As DNA, the CDR3 is TGTGCCAGCAGTGGGACAGGCGTTAACTATGGCTACACCTTC. The genes are TRBV28 and TRBJ1-2; 8 nucleotides align to TRBD1. Germline V CDR1 and CDR2: MDHEN, SYDVKM. The CDR3 has 14 residues. The V segment lost 5 bases and the J segment 1 base; nucleotides outside the gene matches: 3.